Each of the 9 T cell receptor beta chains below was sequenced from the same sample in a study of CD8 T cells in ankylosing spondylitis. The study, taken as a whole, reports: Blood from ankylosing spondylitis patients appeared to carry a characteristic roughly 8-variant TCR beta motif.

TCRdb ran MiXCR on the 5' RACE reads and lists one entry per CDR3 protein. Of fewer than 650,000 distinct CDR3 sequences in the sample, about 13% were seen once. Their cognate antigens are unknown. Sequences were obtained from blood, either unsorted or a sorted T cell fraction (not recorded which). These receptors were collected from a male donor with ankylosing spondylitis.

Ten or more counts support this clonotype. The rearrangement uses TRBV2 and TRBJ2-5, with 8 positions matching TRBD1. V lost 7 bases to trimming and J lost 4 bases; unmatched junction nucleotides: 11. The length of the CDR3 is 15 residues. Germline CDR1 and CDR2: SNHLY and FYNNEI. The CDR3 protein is CASKARTGQLETQYF. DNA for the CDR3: TGTGCCAGCAAGGCGAGGACAGGGCAGTTAGAGACCCAGTACTTC.

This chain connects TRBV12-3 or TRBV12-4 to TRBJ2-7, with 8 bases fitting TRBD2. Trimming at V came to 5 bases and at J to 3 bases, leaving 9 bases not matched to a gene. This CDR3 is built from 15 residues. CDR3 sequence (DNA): TGTGCCAGCAGTCTACTAGCGGCCCTTGGCTACGAGCAGTACTTC. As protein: CASSLLAALGYEQYF.

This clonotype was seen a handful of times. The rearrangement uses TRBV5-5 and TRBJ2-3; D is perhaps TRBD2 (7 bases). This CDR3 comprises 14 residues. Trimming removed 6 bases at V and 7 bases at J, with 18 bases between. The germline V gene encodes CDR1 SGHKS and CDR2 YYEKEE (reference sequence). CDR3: CASTVGGGRNTQYF. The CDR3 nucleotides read TGTGCCAGCACCGTTGGCGGGGGCAGGAATACGCAGTATTTT.

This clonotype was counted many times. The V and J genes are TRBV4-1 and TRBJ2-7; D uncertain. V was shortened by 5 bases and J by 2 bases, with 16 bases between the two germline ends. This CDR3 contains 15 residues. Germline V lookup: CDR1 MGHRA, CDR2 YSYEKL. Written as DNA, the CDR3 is TGCGCCAGCAGCTCAGATGTACAAAGACCCTACGAGCAGTACTTC. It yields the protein CASSSDVQRPYEQYF.

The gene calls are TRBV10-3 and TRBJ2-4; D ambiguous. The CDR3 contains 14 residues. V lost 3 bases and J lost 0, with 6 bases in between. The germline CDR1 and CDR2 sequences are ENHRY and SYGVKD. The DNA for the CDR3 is TGTGCCATCAGTGATTCCACAGCCAAAAACATTCAGTACTTC. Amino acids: CAISDSTAKNIQYF.

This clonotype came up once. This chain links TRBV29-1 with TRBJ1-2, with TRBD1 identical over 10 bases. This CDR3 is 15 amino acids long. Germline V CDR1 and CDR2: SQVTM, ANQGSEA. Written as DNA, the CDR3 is TGCAGTGTCGGACAGGGGGTGGCAGCTAACTATGGCTACACCTTC. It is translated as CSVGQGVAANYGYTF.

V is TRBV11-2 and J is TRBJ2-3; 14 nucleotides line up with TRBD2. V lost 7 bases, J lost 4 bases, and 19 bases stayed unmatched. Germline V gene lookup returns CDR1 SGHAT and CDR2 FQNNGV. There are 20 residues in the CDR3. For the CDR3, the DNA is TGTGCCAGCACCAAAAGGGGGCAGTTGACTAGCGGGAGGGGCGCAGATACGCAGTATTTT. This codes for CASTKRGQLTSGRGADTQYF.

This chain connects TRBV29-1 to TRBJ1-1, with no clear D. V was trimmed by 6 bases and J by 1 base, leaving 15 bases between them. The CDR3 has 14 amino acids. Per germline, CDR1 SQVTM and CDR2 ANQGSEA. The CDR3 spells CSVAGPVWNTEAFF. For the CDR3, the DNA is TGCAGCGTCGCCGGACCTGTTTGGAACACTGAAGCTTTCTTT.

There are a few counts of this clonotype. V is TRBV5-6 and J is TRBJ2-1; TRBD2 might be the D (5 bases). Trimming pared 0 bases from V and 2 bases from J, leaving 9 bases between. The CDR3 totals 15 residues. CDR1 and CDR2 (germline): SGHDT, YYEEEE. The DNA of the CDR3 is TGTGCCAGCAGCTTGGTACTAGAGGCCTACAATGAGCAGTTCTTC. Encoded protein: CASSLVLEAYNEQFF.